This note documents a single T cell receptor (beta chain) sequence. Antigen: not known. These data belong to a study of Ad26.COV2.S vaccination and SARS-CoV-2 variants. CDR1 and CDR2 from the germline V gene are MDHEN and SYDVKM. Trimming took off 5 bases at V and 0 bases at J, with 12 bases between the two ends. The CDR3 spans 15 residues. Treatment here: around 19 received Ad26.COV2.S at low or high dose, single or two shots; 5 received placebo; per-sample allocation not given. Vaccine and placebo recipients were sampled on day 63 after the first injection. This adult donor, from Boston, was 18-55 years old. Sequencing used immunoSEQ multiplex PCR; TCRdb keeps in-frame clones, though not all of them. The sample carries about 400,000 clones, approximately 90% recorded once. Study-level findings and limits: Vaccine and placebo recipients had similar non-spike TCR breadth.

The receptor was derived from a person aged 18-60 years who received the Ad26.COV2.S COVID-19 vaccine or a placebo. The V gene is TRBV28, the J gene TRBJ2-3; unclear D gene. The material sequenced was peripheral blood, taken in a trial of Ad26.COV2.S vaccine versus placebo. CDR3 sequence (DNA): TGTGCCAGCAGTCTGGACGAACCTAGCACAGATACGCAGTATTTT. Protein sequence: CASSLDEPSTDTQYF.